Each of the 30 T cell receptor beta chains below was sequenced from the same sample in a study of cytomegalovirus exposure and HLA in healthy donors. The primer mix had 60 Vbeta and 13 Jbeta primers. Produced via immunoSEQ multiplex PCR; TCRdb's table is partial and in-frame only. The table includes some 150,000 clones, approximately 80% detected once. Material: PBMCs. The receptors originated from a woman aged 40 to 49 in good health and CMV-seronegative.

This chain joins TRBV10-3 and TRBJ2-7; 7 bases agree with TRBD1. With V trimmed by 6 bases and J by 0 bases, 5 bases remained unmatched. Germline values: CDR1 ENHRY, CDR2 SYGVKD. CDR3 length: 14 residues. The CDR3 coding sequence is TGTGCCATCAGGGTGACAGGGCCCTCCTACGAGCAGTACTTC. It codes for CAIRVTGPSYEQYF.

The CDR3 bases are TGTGCCAGTAACCCGCTCGGGGCGGGGAATCAGCCCCAGCATTTT. Translation: CASNPLGAGNQPQHF. The V call is TRBV19, the J call TRBJ1-5; perhaps TRBD1 as D (5 bases). The germline gives CDR1 LNHDA, CDR2 SQIVND (reference sequence). Trimming cost V 7 bases and J 4 bases, with 17 bases left between them. The length of the CDR3 is 15 residues. Variable domain in full (rest from reference TRBV19 and TRBJ1-5): DGGITQSPKYLFRKEGQNVTLSCEQNLNHDAMYWYRQDPGQGLRLIYYSQIVNDFQKGDIAEGYSVSREKKESFPLTVTSAQKNPTAFYLCASNPLGAGNQPQHFGDGTRLSIL.

The chain links TRBV6-1 to TRBJ2-7; 7 nucleotides match TRBD2. V lost 5 bases, J lost 0 bases, and 7 bases stayed unmatched. The germline CDR1 and CDR2 sequences are MNHNS and SASEGT. The CDR3 is made up of 15 amino acids. The CDR3 spells CASSPQAGDSYEQYF. Written as DNA, the CDR3 is TGTGCCAGCAGTCCCCAGGCGGGAGACTCCTACGAGCAGTACTTC.

The V call is TRBV9, the J call TRBJ2-3; 13 bases fit TRBD2. Per the germline V gene, CDR1 is SGDLS and CDR2 is YYNGEE. V shed 3 bases, J shed 3 bases, and the junction held 10 bases outside the gene matches. CDR3 length: 18 residues. The CDR3 region has the DNA TGTGCCAGCAGCGGGACTAGCGGGAGAAACCAGAATACAGATACGCAGTATTTT. Translating gives CASSGTSGRNQNTDTQYF.

The chain joins TRBV4-3 to TRBJ1-2; weak D call: TRBD1 (5 bases). The CDR3 covers 15 residues. In germline, CDR1 is LGHNA, CDR2 YSLEER. Trimming cost V 0 bases and J 5 bases, with 13 bases left between them. The DNA of the CDR3 is TGCGCCAGCAGCCAAGATCGTCAGGGTGGATATGGCTACACCTTC. Protein sequence: CASSQDRQGGYGYTF.

The rearrangement links TRBV5-1 to TRBJ1-5, with 9 bases that match TRBD1. The CDR3 sequence is 14 residues long. Germline-derived CDR1 and CDR2 are SGHRS and YFSETQ. V trimming: 4 bases; J trimming: 6 bases; junction bases outside the gene matches: 5. The CDR3 is CASSPGTGPQPQHF. For the CDR3, the DNA is TGCGCCAGCAGCCCAGGGACAGGGCCTCAGCCCCAGCATTTT. Together with reference TRBV5-1 and TRBJ1-5, the CDR3 gives the full variable domain: KAGVTQTPRYLIKTRGQQVTLSCSPISGHRSVSWYQQTPGQGLQFLFEYFSETQRNKGNFPGRFSGRQFSNSRSEMNVSTLELGDSALYLCASSPGTGPQPQHFGDGTRLSIL.

As to this clone: At one end, the junction sequence differs from germline, possibly due to a read error. CDR3 bases: TGTGCCTCATATAACCGGGACAGGTATTTTTTT. This codes for CASYNRDRYFF. The chain links TRBV10-3 to TRBJ1-1; 8 nucleotides line up with TRBD1. Germline CDR1 reads ENHRY; CDR2 reads SYGVKD. The CDR3 length is 11 residues.

This clone was picked up a small number of times. The chain is built from TRBV18 and TRBJ2-5, with a possible D match to TRBD2 (6 bases). V lost 4 bases, J lost 1 base, and 16 bases lay in between. The germline V gene has CDR1 KGHSH and CDR2 LQKENI. The length of the CDR3 is 16 residues. DNA of the CDR3: TGTGCCAGCTCACTACGGGTGGGAGGCCCCCAAGAGACCCAGTACTTC. Translating gives CASSLRVGGPQETQYF.

J is TRBJ2-7 and V is TRBV7-2; D is ambiguous. Trimming removed 1 base at V and 3 bases at J, with 7 bases between. The CDR3 is 13 amino acids. Germline values: CDR1 SGHTA, CDR2 FQGNSA. The chain's CDR3 is CASSLGLLYEQYF. CDR3 bases: TGTGCCAGCAGCTTAGGACTGCTCTACGAGCAGTACTTC.

V usage is TRBV5-1 and J usage is TRBJ2-3, with a possible D match to TRBD1 (6 bases). Trimming cost V 0 bases and J 3 bases, with 14 bases left between them. The CDR3 totals 16 residues. CDR1 SGHRS and CDR2 YFSETQ come from the germline V gene. The CDR3 DNA is TGCGCCAGCAGCTTGGTACAGGGCCGGCGGACAGATACGCAGTATTTT. Encoded protein: CASSLVQGRRTDTQYF.

The CDR3 reads CASSIPWTVSTYEQYF. CDR3 in DNA: TGTGCCAGCAGTATCCCCTGGACAGTCTCCACCTACGAGCAGTACTTC. V is TRBV27 and J is TRBJ2-7; tentative D call: TRBD1 (6 bases). In germline, CDR1 is MNHEY, CDR2 SMNVEV (reference sequence). Trimming cost V 5 bases and J 2 bases, with 19 bases left between them. CDR3 length: 16 residues.

The chain employs TRBV25-1 and TRBJ2-3; 7 nucleotides match TRBD2. The CDR3 spans 17 residues. Germline CDR1 is MGHDK and CDR2 is SYGVNS. The ends lost 1 base at V and 5 bases at J; junction bases unmatched: 12. CDR3 loop: CASSELGEGPSGDTQYF. In DNA form, the CDR3 reads TGTGCCAGCAGTGAATTAGGGGAGGGGCCCTCGGGAGATACGCAGTATTTT.

This clone was counted a few times. The chain is built from TRBV30 and TRBJ1-2; no reliable D call. V was shortened by 8 bases and J by 4 bases, with 14 bases between the two germline ends. The CDR3 extends over 12 amino acids. Looked up from germline, CDR1 is GTSNPN and CDR2 is SVGIG (reference sequence). CDR3: CAIMERLYGYTF. The CDR3 coding sequence is TGTGCCATAATGGAGCGACTCTATGGCTACACCTTC.

The gene calls are TRBV9 and TRBJ2-3, with a tentative D call TRBD1 (5 bases). Deletions cut 2 bases from V and 6 bases from J, with 16 bases between. The CDR3 length is 15 residues. Germline loops: CDR1 SGDLS, CDR2 YYNGEE. The CDR3 spells CASSVFAQGPDTQYF. The CDR3 coding sequence is TGTGCCAGCAGCGTGTTCGCCCAGGGCCCCGATACGCAGTATTTT.

Only one count was recorded for this clone. The same CDR3 can be traced to other DNA sequences in this sample. The J gene is TRBJ2-2, the V gene TRBV28; 8 bases are a match to TRBD1. Germline values: CDR1 MDHEN, CDR2 SYDVKM. The CDR3 covers 15 residues. The V gene end was trimmed by 6 bases and the J gene end by 4 bases; junction bases not matched to a gene: 7. CDR3 loop: CASRTGGLGTGELFF. DNA of the CDR3: TGTGCCAGCAGAACAGGGGGTCTTGGCACCGGGGAGCTGTTTTTT.

This rearrangement joins TRBV15 to TRBJ2-5, with TRBD1 matching over 7 bases. Trimming removed 4 bases from V and 2 bases from J; junction bases left unmatched: 4. Germline V gene lookup returns CDR1 LNHNV and CDR2 YYDKDF (reference sequence). The CDR3 is made up of 14 amino acids. CDR3 nucleotides: TGTGCCACCAGCATGGGACAGCCGCAAGAGACCCAGTACTTC. This encodes CATSMGQPQETQYF.

This chain joins TRBV28 and TRBJ2-1, with 8 bases identical to TRBD2. This CDR3 is 14 amino acids long. V dropped 7 bases and J dropped 8; count of bases not matched to a gene: 10. Germline CDR1 reads MDHEN; CDR2 reads SYDVKM. CDR3 nucleotides: TGTGCCAGCACCAAGGGACTAGTGGTGCATGAGCAGTTCTTC. It encodes CASTKGLVVHEQFF.

The rearrangement joins TRBV28 to TRBJ2-1; 8 nucleotides line up with TRBD2. This CDR3 contains 14 residues. With V trimmed by 6 bases and J by 9 bases, 10 bases remained unmatched. Germline CDR1 MDHEN, CDR2 SYDVKM. Here the CDR3 reads CASSTLKRELEQFF. Written as DNA, the CDR3 is TGTGCCAGCAGCACCCTTAAGCGGGAGCTTGAGCAGTTCTTC.

The V and J genes are TRBV7-3 and TRBJ1-1; D perhaps matches TRBD1 (6 bases). This CDR3 has 15 residues. V lost 0 bases to trimming and J lost 3 bases, with 11 bases between them. CDR1 is SGHTA, CDR2 FQGTGA, per germline. The CDR3 nucleotides are TGTGCCAGCAGCTTAACTAACAGGGTTGACACTGAAGCTTTCTTT. As protein: CASSLTNRVDTEAFF.

The chain is built from TRBV4-3 and TRBJ1-2; D possibly corresponds to TRBD1 (5 bases). This CDR3 is 18 amino acids long. Per germline, CDR1 LGHNA and CDR2 YSLEER. The V gene lost 0 bases and the J gene lost 3 bases, with 20 bases spanning the gap. For the CDR3, the DNA is TGCGCCAGCAGCCAAGATATCCGGTTCAGGGAAGGAGACTATGGCTACACCTTC. Its translation: CASSQDIRFREGDYGYTF.

The rearrangement joins TRBV7-9 to TRBJ2-7; D possibly corresponds to TRBD1 (6 bases). This CDR3 region has 12 residues. Germline lookup yields CDR1 SEHNR and CDR2 FQNEAQ (reference sequence). V was cut by 5 bases and J by 7 bases, with 12 bases left in between. The CDR3 sequence: CASSPQGWEQYF. CDR3 nucleotide sequence: TGTGCCAGCAGCCCACAGGGTTGGGAGCAGTACTTC.

The rearrangement uses TRBV6-5 and TRBJ2-1, with TRBD2 identical over 8 bases. V lost 2 bases, J lost 3 bases, and 3 bases stayed unmatched. The CDR3 is 15 residues long. CDR1 is MNHEY, CDR2 SVGAGI, per germline. The CDR3 here is CASSYPAGDYNEQFF. CDR3 nucleotides: TGTGCCAGCAGTTACCCAGCGGGAGACTACAATGAGCAGTTCTTC.

The chain combines TRBV9 with TRBJ2-3; D is possibly TRBD2 (6 bases). V lost 3 bases and J lost 6, with 20 bases in between. There are 16 residues in the CDR3. Looked up from germline, CDR1 is SGDLS and CDR2 is YYNGEE. The CDR3 DNA reads TGTGCCAGCAGCGGGTCCGGGACTCGTGGGCATGATACGCAGTATTTT. Translating it yields CASSGSGTRGHDTQYF.

The chain is built from TRBV7-2 and TRBJ1-2; 12 nucleotides match TRBD1. Trimming at V came to 1 base and at J to 10 bases, leaving 7 bases not matched to a gene. This CDR3 contains 15 residues. Germline V gives CDR1 SGHTA, CDR2 FQGNSA. The CDR3 sequence is CASSLVGQGATVYTF. CDR3 DNA: TGTGCCAGCAGCTTAGTGGGACAGGGGGCGACGGTCTACACCTTC.

V and J are TRBV4-2 and TRBJ2-3; TRBD2 agrees at 15 bases. Germline trimming cut 1 base from V and 4 bases from J; bases unmatched to any gene: 15. In germline, CDR1 is LGHNA, CDR2 YNFKEQ. The CDR3 spans 21 residues. The DNA of the CDR3 is TGTGCCAGCAGCCAAGGAATAACAGGGTGGACTAGCGGGAGGGGTGCAGATACGCAGTATTTT. Translated: CASSQGITGWTSGRGADTQYF.

The chain recombines TRBV11-2 with TRBJ2-7; D is unresolved. The V gene lost 5 bases and the J gene lost 3 bases, with 11 bases spanning the gap. This CDR3 comprises 13 residues. Germline values: CDR1 SGHAT, CDR2 FQNNGV. CDR3: CASSNRVDYEQYF. The CDR3 DNA sequence: TGTGCCAGCAGCAACCGGGTCGACTACGAGCAGTACTTC.

The J gene is TRBJ1-1, the V gene TRBV7-3; D gene ambiguous. The CDR3 consists of 14 residues. Germline assignment: CDR1 SGHTA and CDR2 FQGTGA. V was pared by 1 base and J by 5 bases, with 11 bases between. CDR3 in DNA: TGTGCCAGCAGCTTAAGCCAGGCGGGAACTGAAGCTTTCTTT. Translated: CASSLSQAGTEAFF. Based on the CDR3 plus reference TRBV7-3 and TRBJ1-1, the full variable domain is GAGVSQTPSNKVTEKGKYVELRCDPISGHTALYWYRQSLGQGPEFLIYFQGTGAADDSGLPNDRFFAVRPEGSVSTLKIQRTERGDSAVYLCASSLSQAGTEAFFGQGTRLTVV.

The chain couples TRBV7-8 to TRBJ2-2; 8 bases line up with TRBD2. V trimming: 2 bases; J trimming: 4 bases; junction bases outside the gene matches: 0. This CDR3 has 14 residues. Germline values: CDR1 SGHVS, CDR2 FQNEAQ. CDR3 amino acids: CASSLRGGTGELFF. The CDR3 nucleotides read TGTGCCAGCAGCTTACGGGGGGGCACCGGGGAGCTGTTTTTT.

Details on this clone: A read error may account for a junction end that differs from germline. V usage is TRBV7-3 and J usage is TRBJ2-2; D may be TRBD2 (6 bases). This CDR3 region has 16 residues. The germline V gene encodes CDR1 SGHTA and CDR2 FQGTGA. CDR3 DNA: TGTGCCAGCAGCCTAACGCGGGACGTCAACACCGGGGAGCTGTTTTTT. It specifies CASSLTRDVNTGELFF.

The CDR3 protein is CASSLALGRAYEQYF. The CDR3 DNA reads TGTGCCAGCAGCCTGGCGCTGGGGCGCGCCTACGAGCAGTACTTC. This chain joins TRBV6-5 and TRBJ2-7; the D gene is possibly TRBD1 (5 bases). The CDR3 is 15 residues long. Trimming pared 6 bases from V and 2 bases from J, leaving 17 bases between. Germline loops: CDR1 MNHEY, CDR2 SVGAGI.